Presented here are 20 T cell receptor beta chains from one specimen sequenced in a study of blood T cells in healthy people across ages. A sample-barcoded 5' primer and a J-beta primer mix were used in a second PCR of roughly 6 to 11 cycles. In TCRdb, the 5' RACE reads were re-called with MiXCR into one record per CDR3 protein. The top ten hold roughly 17% of the sample, which has some 900,000 distinct CDR3 sequences, 25% to 35% seen once. The sample was blood. All receptors derive from a woman of 80 years or more in good health.

There are many counts of this clonotype. J is TRBJ2-3 and V is TRBV7-2, with 8 positions matching TRBD2. Trimming cost V 0 bases and J 2 bases; bases outside gene matches: 7. The length of the CDR3 is 17 residues. Germline V CDR1 and CDR2: SGHTA, FQGNSA. DNA of the CDR3: TGTGCCAGCAGCTTAGCGTCTAGCGGGCTGCTCACAGATACGCAGTATTTT. Amino acid sequence: CASSLASSGLLTDTQYF. Looking up the rest from reference TRBV7-2 and TRBJ2-3 gives the full variable domain: GAGVSQSPSNKVTEKGKDVELRCDPISGHTALYWYRQSLGQGLEFLIYFQGNSAPDKSGLPSDRFSAERTGGSVSTLTIQRTQQEDSAVYLCASSLASSGLLTDTQYFGPGTRLTVL.

This clonotype has more than one count but fewer than ten. This clone may be a read error of a much larger clone one base away. V and J are TRBV12-3 or TRBV12-4 and TRBJ2-1, with 13 bases that match TRBD2. Trimming cost V 6 bases and J 10 bases; bases outside gene matches: 12. The CDR3 contains 16 residues. CDR3 DNA: TGTGCCAGCAGCGGGGGACTAGCGGGGTCTTGCGCGGAGCAGTTCTTC. This translates into CASSGGLAGSCAEQFF.

Concerning this clonotype: Since a much larger clone is just one base distant, this may be a read error. This chain joins TRBV4-2 and TRBJ1-4, with 7 bases matching TRBD1. The germline V gene has CDR1 LGHNA and CDR2 YNFKEQ. The CDR3 runs to 15 residues. CDR3 loop: CANSQGTVNNEKLFF. The CDR3 nucleotides read TGTGCCAACAGCCAAGGGACAGTCAATAATGAAAAACTGTTTTTT.

This clonotype was found many times. V is TRBV7-2 and J is TRBJ2-2; D is tentatively TRBD1 or TRBD2 (5 bases each). CDR3 size: 15 residues. The germline gives CDR1 SGHTA, CDR2 FQGNSA. Trimming cost V 4 bases and J 3 bases, with 12 bases left between them. In DNA, the CDR3 is TGTGCCAGCAGCTGGGACGGAATGCACACCGGGGAGCTGTTTTTT. It codes for CASSWDGMHTGELFF.

This clonotype has a handful of counts. This could be a read error, since a much larger clone is one nucleotide away. V and J are TRBV5-1 and TRBJ2-5; D is undetermined. With the DNA end fitting TRBJ2-1 better, the J assignment may be wrong. The CDR3 contains 15 residues. Germline V gene lookup returns CDR1 SGHRS and CDR2 YFSETQ. CDR3 in amino acids: CASSLGPLNQETQFF. CDR3 nucleotides: TGCGCCAGCAGCTTGGGTCCCCTCAACCAAGAGACCCAGTTCTTC.

This clonotype has only a few counts. This sequence joins TRBV10-3 and TRBJ2-2, with 9 bases aligning to TRBD1. Germline V lookup: CDR1 ENHRY, CDR2 SYGVKD. This CDR3 has 18 residues. V gave up 3 bases and J gave up 0 bases; unmatched junction bases: 8. CDR3 DNA sequence: TGTGCCATCAGTGAATCGGGACAGGGCGTGTCGAACACCGGGGAGCTGTTTTTT. Translating gives CAISESGQGVSNTGELFF.

This clonotype was seen at least ten times. The chain uses TRBV7-9 and TRBJ2-5, with a weak D call TRBD2 (5 bases). V was cut by 1 base and J by 2 bases, with 5 bases left in between. Looked up from germline, CDR1 is SEHNR and CDR2 is FQNEAQ (reference sequence). This CDR3 comprises 13 residues. The CDR3 loop is CASSLGGQETQYF. In DNA form, the CDR3 reads TGTGCCAGCAGCTTAGGAGGGCAAGAGACCCAGTACTTC.

Of note for this clonotype: At one of its ends the junction is not consistent with the germline gene, which may arise from a read error. J is TRBJ1-2 and V is TRBV5-1, with 7 bases that match TRBD1. CDR1 is SGHRS, CDR2 YFSETQ, per germline. There are 15 residues in the CDR3. In DNA, the CDR3 is TGCGCCAACAGCTTGGCCGGGACAGATAACTATGGCTACACCTTC. Its protein product is CANSLAGTDNYGYTF.

Ten or more counts support this clonotype. The chain uses TRBV7-2 and TRBJ2-7; maybe TRBD1 (6 bases). Germline CDR1 reads SGHTA; CDR2 reads FQGNSA. This CDR3 is 15 amino acids long. V was shortened by 0 bases and J by 7 bases, with 16 bases between the two germline ends. The CDR3 coding sequence is TGTGCCAGCAGCTTAGCCGCAGGGGCCAGGGGAGAGCAGTACTTC. Translated, it gives CASSLAAGARGEQYF.

This clonotype was seen more than once but under ten times. The gene calls are TRBV10-3 and TRBJ2-2; perhaps TRBD1 as D (6 bases). This CDR3 spans 15 amino acids. V was cut by 3 bases and J by 4 bases, with 12 bases left in between. From germline, CDR1 is ENHRY and CDR2 SYGVKD. CDR3 nucleotide sequence: TGTGCCATCAGTGACACAGGGTACGGCACCGGGGAGCTGTTTTTT. Translation gives CAISDTGYGTGELFF.

This clonotype appeared once. V usage is TRBV7-2 and J usage is TRBJ1-6; perhaps TRBD1 as D (5 bases). The CDR3 runs to 15 residues. V lost 5 bases and J lost 0, with 8 bases in between. The germline CDR1 and CDR2 sequences are SGHTA and FQGNSA. For the CDR3, the DNA is TGTGCCAGCAGCCACGACAGCTCCTATAATTCACCCCTCCACTTT. Amino acid sequence: CASSHDSSYNSPLHF. The full variable domain, rest sourced from reference TRBV7-2 and TRBJ1-6, is GAGVSQSPSNKVTEKGKDVELRCDPISGHTALYWYRQSLGQGLEFLIYFQGNSAPDKSGLPSDRFSAERTGGSVSTLTIQRTQQEDSAVYLCASSHDSSYNSPLHFGNGTRLTVT.

This clonotype was observed a few times. The chain uses TRBV24-1 and TRBJ2-3, with 15 bases fitting TRBD2. The CDR3 is 19 residues long. V shed 2 bases and J 6 bases; nucleotides not matched to a gene: 11. Germline lookup yields CDR1 KGHDR and CDR2 SFDVKD. CDR3 in amino acids: CATSDSTRTSGGAPDTQYF. CDR3 in DNA: TGTGCCACCAGTGATTCGACCCGGACTAGCGGGGGGGCCCCCGATACGCAGTATTTT.

There are many counts of this clonotype. This chain uses TRBV6-6 with TRBJ1-2, with a weak D call TRBD1 (5 bases). The CDR3 totals 13 residues. In germline, CDR1 is MNHNY, CDR2 SVGAGI (reference sequence). Trimming pared 6 bases from V and 0 bases from J, leaving 8 bases between. The DNA for the CDR3 is TGTGCCAGCAGCGGGACGGCTAACTATGGCTACACCTTC. Translated: CASSGTANYGYTF.

This clonotype was counted many times. V is TRBV3-1 and J is TRBJ2-7, with 7 nucleotides matching TRBD1. The ends lost 2 bases at V and 2 bases at J; junction bases unmatched: 6. Germline CDR1 and CDR2: LGHDT and YNNKEL (reference sequence). There are 15 residues in the CDR3. CDR3 sequence: CASSQLGQAPYEQYF. The CDR3, as DNA: TGTGCCAGCAGCCAACTTGGACAGGCCCCCTACGAGCAGTACTTC.

This chain connects TRBV7-9 to TRBJ1-2, with D perhaps matching TRBD1 (5 bases). This CDR3 spans 14 amino acids. Germline CDR1 and CDR2: SEHNR and FQNEAQ (reference sequence). V lost 5 bases and J lost 8, with 18 bases in between. CDR3 loop: CASSPAALGGGYTF. DNA for the CDR3: TGTGCCAGCAGCCCCGCCGCCCTTGGGGGGGGCTACACCTTC.

This clonotype was counted a few times. This rearrangement joins TRBV28 to TRBJ2-7; 7 positions agree with TRBD1. After removal of 3 bases from V and 0 bases from J, the junction contained 11 bases not matched to a gene. The CDR3 has 17 residues. Germline V gene lookup returns CDR1 MDHEN and CDR2 SYDVKM. The CDR3 protein is CASSFWTGRTTSYEQYF. The CDR3 DNA is TGTGCCAGCAGTTTCTGGACAGGTCGAACTACCTCCTACGAGCAGTACTTC.

The V and J genes are TRBV5-1 and TRBJ1-6; D is perhaps TRBD1 (6 bases). Trimming left V 0 bases short and J 7 bases short, with 11 bases between. CDR1 SGHRS and CDR2 YFSETQ come from the germline V gene. CDR3 length equals 15 residues. CDR3 bases: TGCGCCAGCAGCTTGGCGGGGGGCTGGAATTCACCCCTCCACTTT. It yields the protein CASSLAGGWNSPLHF.

This clonotype was detected only once. This may be a read error, as it is one base from a much larger clone. This chain joins TRBV20-1 and TRBJ2-5, with TRBD1 as a possible D gene (5 bases). The germline gives CDR1 DFQATT, CDR2 SNEGSKA (reference sequence). CDR3 length: 15 amino acids. The CDR3 sequence is CSAGDGNRGRETQYF. Here the CDR3 DNA reads TGCAGTGCTGGAGATGGGAATAGGGGCCGGGAGACCCAGTACTTC.

This clonotype was seen at least ten times. This chain joins TRBV7-2 and TRBJ1-5; D gene ambiguous. The CDR3 runs 16 residues. The germline V and J ends were trimmed by 1 base and 1 base, with 11 bases remaining between them. The germline V gene encodes CDR1 SGHTA and CDR2 FQGNSA. For the CDR3, the DNA is TGTGCCAGCAGCTTAGTAGGGTCCGCGAGCAATCAGCCCCAGCATTTT. Protein product: CASSLVGSASNQPQHF.

The chain recombines TRBV6-2 or TRBV6-3 with TRBJ1-5, with 8 nucleotides matching TRBD1. With V trimmed by 4 bases and J by 0 bases, 2 bases remained unmatched. Germline lookup yields CDR1 MNHEY and CDR2 SVGEGT. The CDR3 covers 15 residues. CDR3 nucleotide sequence: TGTGCCAGCAGTTTGGGACAGGCTAGCAATCAGCCCCAGCATTTT. It is translated as CASSLGQASNQPQHF.